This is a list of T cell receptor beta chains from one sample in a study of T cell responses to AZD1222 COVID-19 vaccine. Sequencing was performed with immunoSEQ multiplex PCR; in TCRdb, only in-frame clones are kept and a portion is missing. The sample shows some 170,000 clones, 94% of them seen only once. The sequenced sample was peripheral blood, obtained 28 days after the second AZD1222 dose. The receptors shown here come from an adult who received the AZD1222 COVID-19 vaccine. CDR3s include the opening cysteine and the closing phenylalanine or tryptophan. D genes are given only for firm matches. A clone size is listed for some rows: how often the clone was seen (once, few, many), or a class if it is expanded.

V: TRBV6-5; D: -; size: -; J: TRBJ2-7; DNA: TGTGCCAGCAGGCTTCTAGGGACCTACGAGCAGTACTTC; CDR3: CASRLLGTYEQYF
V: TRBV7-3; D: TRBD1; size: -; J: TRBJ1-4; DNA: TGTGCCAGCAGCTTAGCGTACAGGGGGAGTGAAAAACTGTTTTTT; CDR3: CASSLAYRGSEKLFF
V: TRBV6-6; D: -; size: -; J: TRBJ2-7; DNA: TGTGCCAGCAGTTACCAAACTCTTAGCGTGCAGTACTTC; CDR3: CASSYQTLSVQYF
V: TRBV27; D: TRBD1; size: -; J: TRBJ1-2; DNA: TGTGCCAGCAGGGCGACAGGGAATGACTATGGCTACACCTTC; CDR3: CASRATGNDYGYTF
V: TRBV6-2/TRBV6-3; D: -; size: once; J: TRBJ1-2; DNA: TGTGCCAGCAGTTACCACGGGGGCTACACCTTC; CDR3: CASSYHGGYTF
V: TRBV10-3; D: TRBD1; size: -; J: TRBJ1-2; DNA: TGTGCCATCAGTGCCGCCCGGGACAGCCTACCAGCTAACTATGGCTACACCTTC; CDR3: CAISAARDSLPANYGYTF
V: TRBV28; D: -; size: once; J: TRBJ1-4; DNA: TGTGCCAGCAAGAAAGGGAAAGGGAATGAAAAACTGTTTTTT; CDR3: CASKKGKGNEKLFF
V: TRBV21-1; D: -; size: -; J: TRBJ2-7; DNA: TGTGCCAGCAGCAAAGCGCCGTCTAGCGGGAGAGGGGACCTCAGCGACGAGCAGTACTTC; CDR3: CASSKAPSSGRGDLSDEQYF
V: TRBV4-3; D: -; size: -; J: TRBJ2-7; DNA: TGCGCCAGCAGCCAAGATCTCAGGGGGAGGACCTACGAGCAGTACTTC; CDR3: CASSQDLRGRTYEQYF
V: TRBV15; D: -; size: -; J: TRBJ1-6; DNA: TGTGCCACCAGGCACCCGGGACTGGCTTCACCCCTCCACTTT; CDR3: CATRHPGLASPLHF
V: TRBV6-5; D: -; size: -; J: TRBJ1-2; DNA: TGTGCCAGCAGTTACACAGGCGTTTCCTTACGCTACACCTTC; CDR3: CASSYTGVSLRYTF
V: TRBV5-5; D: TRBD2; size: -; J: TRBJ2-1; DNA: TGTGCCAGCAGCCTTCGGACTAGCGGGCGGTACAATGAGCAGTTCTTC; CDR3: CASSLRTSGRYNEQFF
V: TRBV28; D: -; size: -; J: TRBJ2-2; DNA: TGTGCCAGCAGTTTATGGACAGGTGCTGGGACCGGGGAGCTGTTTTTT; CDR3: CASSLWTGAGTGELFF
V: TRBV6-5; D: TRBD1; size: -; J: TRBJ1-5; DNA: TGTGCCAGCAGCAGCGGACAGGGGAGCAATCAGCCCCAGCATTTT; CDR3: CASSSGQGSNQPQHF
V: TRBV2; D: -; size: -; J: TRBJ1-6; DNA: TGTGCCAGCAGTGAACGTGGGGGCCCAGGGAGCTCCTATAATTCACCCCTCCACTTT; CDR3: CASSERGGPGSSYNSPLHF
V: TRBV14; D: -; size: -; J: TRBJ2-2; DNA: TGTGCCAGCAGCCAAGATATACTGGGGCAGGCGAACACCGGGGAGCTGTTTTTT; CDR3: CASSQDILGQANTGELFF
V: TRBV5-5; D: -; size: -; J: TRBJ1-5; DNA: TGTGCCAGCAGCTTGGTGTGGGGTAGCAATCAGCCCCAGCATTTT; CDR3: CASSLVWGSNQPQHF